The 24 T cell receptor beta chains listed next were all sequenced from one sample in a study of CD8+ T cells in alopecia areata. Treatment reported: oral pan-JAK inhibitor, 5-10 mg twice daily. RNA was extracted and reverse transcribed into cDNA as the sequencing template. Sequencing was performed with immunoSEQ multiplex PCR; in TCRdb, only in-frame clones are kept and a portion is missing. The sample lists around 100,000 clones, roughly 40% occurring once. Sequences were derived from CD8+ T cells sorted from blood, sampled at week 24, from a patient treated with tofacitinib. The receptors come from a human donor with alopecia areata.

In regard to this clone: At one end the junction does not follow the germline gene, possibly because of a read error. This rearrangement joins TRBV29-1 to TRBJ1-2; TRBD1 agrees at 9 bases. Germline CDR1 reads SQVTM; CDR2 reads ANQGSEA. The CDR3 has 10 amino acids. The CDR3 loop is CSVEGQGNPF. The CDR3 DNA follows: TGCAGCGTTGAGGGACAGGGAAACCCCTTC.

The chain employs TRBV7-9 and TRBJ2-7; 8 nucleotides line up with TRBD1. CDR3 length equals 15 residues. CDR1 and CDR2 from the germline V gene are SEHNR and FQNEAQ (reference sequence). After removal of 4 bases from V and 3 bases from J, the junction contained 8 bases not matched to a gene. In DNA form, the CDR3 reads TGTGCCAGCAGCTACCGGGACAGGAACATCTACGAGCAGTACTTC. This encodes CASSYRDRNIYEQYF.

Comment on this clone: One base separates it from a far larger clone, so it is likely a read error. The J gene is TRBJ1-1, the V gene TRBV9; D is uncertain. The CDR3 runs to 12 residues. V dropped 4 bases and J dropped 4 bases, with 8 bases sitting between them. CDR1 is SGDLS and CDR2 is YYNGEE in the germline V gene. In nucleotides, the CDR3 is TGTGCCAGCAGCTTCGGAACCACTGAAGCTTTCTTT. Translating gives CASSFGTTEAFF.

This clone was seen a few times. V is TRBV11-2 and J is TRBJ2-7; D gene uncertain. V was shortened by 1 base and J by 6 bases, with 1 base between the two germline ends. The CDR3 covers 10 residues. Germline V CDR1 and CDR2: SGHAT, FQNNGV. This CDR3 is CASSLGEQYF. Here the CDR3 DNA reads TGTGCCAGCAGCTTAGGCGAGCAGTACTTC.

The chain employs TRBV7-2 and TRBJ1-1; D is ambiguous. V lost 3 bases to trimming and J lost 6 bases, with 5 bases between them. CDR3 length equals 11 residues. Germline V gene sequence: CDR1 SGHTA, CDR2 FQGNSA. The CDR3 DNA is TGTGCCAGCAGCTTGGGTTCTGAAGCTTTCTTT. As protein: CASSLGSEAFF.

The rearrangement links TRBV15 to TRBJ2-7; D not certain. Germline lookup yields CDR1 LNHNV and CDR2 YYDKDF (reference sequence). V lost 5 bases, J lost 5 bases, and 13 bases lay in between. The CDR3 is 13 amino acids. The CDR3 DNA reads TGTGCCACCAGCCCCCCGGGCCAAGACGAGCAGTACTTC. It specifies CATSPPGQDEQYF.

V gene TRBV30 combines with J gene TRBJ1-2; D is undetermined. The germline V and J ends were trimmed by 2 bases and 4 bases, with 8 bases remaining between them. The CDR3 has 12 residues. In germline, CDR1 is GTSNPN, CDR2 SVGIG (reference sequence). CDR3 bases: TGTGCCTGGAGTTGGTTTGGCTATGGCTACACCTTC. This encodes CAWSWFGYGYTF. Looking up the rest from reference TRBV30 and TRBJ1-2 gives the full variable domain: SQTIHQWPATLVQPVGSPLSLECTVEGTSNPNLYWYRQAAGRGLQLLFYSVGIGQISSEVPQNLSASRPQDRQFILSSKKLLLSDSGFYLCAWSWFGYGYTFGSGTRLTVV.

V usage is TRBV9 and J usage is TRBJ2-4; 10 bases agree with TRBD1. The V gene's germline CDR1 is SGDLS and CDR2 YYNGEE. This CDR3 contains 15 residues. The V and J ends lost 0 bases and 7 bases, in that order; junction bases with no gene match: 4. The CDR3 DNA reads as TGTGCCAGCAGCGTAGGGGACAGGGGATACAACATTCAGTACTTC. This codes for CASSVGDRGYNIQYF.

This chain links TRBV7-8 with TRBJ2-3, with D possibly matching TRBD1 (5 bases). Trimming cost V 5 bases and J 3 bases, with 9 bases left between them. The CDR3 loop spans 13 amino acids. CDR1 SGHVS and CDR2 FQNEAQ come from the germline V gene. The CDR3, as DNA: TGTGCCAGCAGCAGACAGTATACAGATACGCAGTATTTT. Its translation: CASSRQYTDTQYF.

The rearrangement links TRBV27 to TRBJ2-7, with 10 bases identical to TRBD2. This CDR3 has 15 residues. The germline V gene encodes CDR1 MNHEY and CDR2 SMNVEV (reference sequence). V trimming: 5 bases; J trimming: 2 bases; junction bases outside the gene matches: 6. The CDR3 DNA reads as TGTGCCAGCAGTAAGGGACTAGCGAAGACCTACGAGCAGTACTTC. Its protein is CASSKGLAKTYEQYF.

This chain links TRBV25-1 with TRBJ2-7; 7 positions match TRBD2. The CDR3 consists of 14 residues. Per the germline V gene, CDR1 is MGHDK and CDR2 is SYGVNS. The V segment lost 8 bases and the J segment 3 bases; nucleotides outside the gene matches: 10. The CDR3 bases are TGTGCCAGCCGCCCGACGGGGGGTAGCTACGAGCAGTACTTC. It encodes CASRPTGGSYEQYF.

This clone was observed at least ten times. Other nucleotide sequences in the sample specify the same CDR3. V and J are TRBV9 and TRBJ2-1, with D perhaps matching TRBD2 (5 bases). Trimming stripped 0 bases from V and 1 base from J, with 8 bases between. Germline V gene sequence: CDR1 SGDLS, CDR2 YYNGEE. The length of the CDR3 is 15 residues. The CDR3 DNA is TGTGCCAGCAGCGTAGAAGCGGATTCCTACAATGAGCAGTTCTTC. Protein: CASSVEADSYNEQFF.

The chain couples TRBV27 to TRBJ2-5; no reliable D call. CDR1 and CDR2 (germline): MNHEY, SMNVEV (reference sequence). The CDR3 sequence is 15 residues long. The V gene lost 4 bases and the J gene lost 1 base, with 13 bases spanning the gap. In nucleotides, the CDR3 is TGTGCCAGCAGTTCCCTACTGGCGGCCCAAGAGACCCAGTACTTC. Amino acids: CASSSLLAAQETQYF.

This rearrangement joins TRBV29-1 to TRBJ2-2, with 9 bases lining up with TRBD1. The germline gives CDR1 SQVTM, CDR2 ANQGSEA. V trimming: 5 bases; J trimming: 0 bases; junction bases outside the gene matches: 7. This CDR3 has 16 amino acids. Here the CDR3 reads CSVIPGQGPNTGELFF. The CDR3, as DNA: TGCAGCGTTATTCCGGGACAGGGACCGAACACCGGGGAGCTGTTTTTT.

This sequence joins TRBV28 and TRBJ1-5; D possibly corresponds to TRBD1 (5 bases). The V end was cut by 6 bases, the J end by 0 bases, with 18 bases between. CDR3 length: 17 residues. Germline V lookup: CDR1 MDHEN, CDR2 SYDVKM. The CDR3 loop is CASSSGETDYSNQPQHF. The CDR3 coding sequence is TGTGCCAGCAGCTCCGGGGAGACAGATTATAGCAATCAGCCCCAGCATTTT.

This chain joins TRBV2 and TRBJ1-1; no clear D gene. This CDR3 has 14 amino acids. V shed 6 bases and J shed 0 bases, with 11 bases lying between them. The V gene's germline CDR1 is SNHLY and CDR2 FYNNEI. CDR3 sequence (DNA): TGTGCCAGCAGGTGGACGGGGATGAACACTGAAGCTTTCTTT. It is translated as CASRWTGMNTEAFF. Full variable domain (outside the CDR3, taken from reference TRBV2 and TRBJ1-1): EPEVTQTPSHQVTQMGQEVILRCVPISNHLYFYWYRQILGQKVEFLVSFYNNEISEKSEIFDDQFSVERPDGSNFTLKIRSTKLEDSAMYFCASRWTGMNTEAFFGQGTRLTVV.

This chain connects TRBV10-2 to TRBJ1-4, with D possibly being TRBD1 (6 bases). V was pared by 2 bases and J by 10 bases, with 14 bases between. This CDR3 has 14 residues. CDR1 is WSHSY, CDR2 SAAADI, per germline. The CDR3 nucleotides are TGCGCCAGCAGTGAGAAAATCGAGGGGGTAAAACTGTTTTTT. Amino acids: CASSEKIEGVKLFF.

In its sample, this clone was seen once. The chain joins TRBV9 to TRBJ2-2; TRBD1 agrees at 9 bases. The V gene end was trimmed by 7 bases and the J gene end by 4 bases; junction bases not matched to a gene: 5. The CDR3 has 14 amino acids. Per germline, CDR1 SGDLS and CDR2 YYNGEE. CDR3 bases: TGTGCCAGCTCGACAGGGGGAACCACCGGGGAGCTGTTTTTT. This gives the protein CASSTGGTTGELFF.

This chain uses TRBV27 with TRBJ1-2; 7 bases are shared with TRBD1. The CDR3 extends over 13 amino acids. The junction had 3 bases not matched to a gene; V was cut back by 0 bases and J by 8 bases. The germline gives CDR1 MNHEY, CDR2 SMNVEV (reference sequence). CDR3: CASSLSLTGGYTF. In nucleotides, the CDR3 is TGTGCCAGCAGTTTATCCTTGACAGGGGGCTACACCTTC.

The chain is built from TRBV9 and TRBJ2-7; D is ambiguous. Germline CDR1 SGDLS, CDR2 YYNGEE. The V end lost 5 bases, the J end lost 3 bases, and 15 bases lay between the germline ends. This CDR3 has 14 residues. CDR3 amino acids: CASSSGTLGYEQYF. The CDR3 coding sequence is TGTGCCAGCAGTTCAGGAACCCTTGGCTACGAGCAGTACTTC.

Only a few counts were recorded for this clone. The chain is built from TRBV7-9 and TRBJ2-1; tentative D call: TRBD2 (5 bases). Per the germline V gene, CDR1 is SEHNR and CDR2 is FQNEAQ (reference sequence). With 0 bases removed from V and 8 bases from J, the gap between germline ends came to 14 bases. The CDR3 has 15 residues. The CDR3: CASSLASGMADEQFF. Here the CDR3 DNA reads TGTGCCAGCAGCTTAGCATCGGGGATGGCCGATGAGCAGTTCTTC.

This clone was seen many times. The DNA of the CDR3 is TGTGCCAGCAGTGCAGGCGGGGTGCTTACTGAAGCTTTCTTT. Protein sequence: CASSAGGVLTEAFF. The V call is TRBV25-1, the J call TRBJ1-1; no reliable D call. This CDR3 region has 14 residues. Trimming left V 4 bases short and J 5 bases short, with 14 bases between. Germline CDR1 and CDR2: MGHDK and SYGVNS.

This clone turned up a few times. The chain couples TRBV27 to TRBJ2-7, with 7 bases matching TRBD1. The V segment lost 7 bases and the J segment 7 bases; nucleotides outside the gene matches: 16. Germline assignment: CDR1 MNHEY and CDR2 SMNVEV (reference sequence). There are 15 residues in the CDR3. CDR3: CASIGNRDSLKEQYF. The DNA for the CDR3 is TGTGCCAGCATCGGCAACCGGGACAGCTTGAAAGAGCAGTACTTC.

The DNA for the CDR3 is TGTGCCAGCAGCGCGGAACACGGGGGCGCCGGAAACACCATATATTTT. Protein product: CASSAEHGGAGNTIYF. The rearrangement joins TRBV9 to TRBJ1-3; tentative D call: TRBD1 (6 bases). CDR3 size: 16 residues. Germline CDR1 is SGDLS and CDR2 is YYNGEE. V gave up 3 bases and J gave up 4 bases, with 17 bases separating them.